This paragraph covers one TCR beta chain sequence. Its antigen is not known. The data stem from a study of shared clonotypes between healthy human individuals. Notes on the study in general: The donor pool, a small one, limited the genetic and exposure-history diversity represented. Roughly 5% of naive CD4 clonotypes were common to a few donors.

Germline CDR1 is LNHNV and CDR2 is YYDKDF (reference sequence). The CDR3 has 16 residues. V was clipped by 0 bases and J by 7 bases, with 16 bases between them. Deep-level running was used for the assay. The method was immunoSEQ multiplex PCR; TCRdb's version includes in-frame clones alone and lacks a portion of them. The sample lists over 950,000 clones; roughly 80% were seen once. Sequenced input: memory CD4+ T cells from PBMCs. Documented subset: CD45RA-negative fraction. The V gene is TRBV15, the J gene TRBJ1-3; D is unresolved. The receptor was derived from a man between 18 and 29 years old in good health. Some clones in this sample may be carry-over from other donors' samples. The CDR3 sequence: CATSRDRVLMGNTIYF. CDR3 in DNA: TGTGCCACCAGCAGAGATCGGGTACTTATGGGCAACACCATATATTTT.